This TCR beta chain originates from a study of T cell responses to AZD1222 COVID-19 vaccine. Study observations and caveats: Across the whole spike, CD4 TCRs peaked at regions 160-218 and 743-854. Every sample of the repertoires postdated the peak T cell response.

Generated by immunoSEQ multiplex PCR, the TCRdb table keeps only in-frame clones and is missing some. The sample comprises under 150,000 clones, 90% of which are singletons, and around 1.6% rests with the top ten. Concerning this clone itself: Its cognate antigen is unknown.

Sequenced here: peripheral blood, sampled 28 days after the second AZD1222 dose. This receptor was taken from an adult who received the AZD1222 COVID-19 vaccine.

CDR3 DNA: TGTGCCAGCAACCTAAGACAGGGGCTCAATAACTATGGCTACACCTTC. Translated, it gives CASNLRQGLNNYGYTF. This chain connects TRBV6-6 to TRBJ1-2; 8 bases fit TRBD1. V shed 7 bases and J 1 base; nucleotides not matched to a gene: 11. Germline values: CDR1 MNHNY, CDR2 SVGAGI (reference sequence). The CDR3 has 16 amino acids.